This TCR beta chain came from a study of CD8 T cells in ankylosing spondylitis. This CDR3 has 11 amino acids. Trimming shortened V by 3 bases and J by 6 bases, and 6 bases separated the two germline ends. The germline gives CDR1 SGHTA, CDR2 FQGNSA. The table lists this clonotype with a few counts. Its antigen remains unknown. Overall study results and limits: Reportedly, matched ankylosing spondylitis synovial fluid was significantly enriched for disease-linked clones. What seemed typical of ankylosing spondylitis blood was a TCR beta motif built from roughly eight highly homologous variants. Previous work reported some of these motif variants in the synovial fluid and blood of reactive arthritis.

In making TCR beta libraries, quantitative 5'-RACE with molecular barcodes was used. TCRdb reprocessed the 5' RACE reads with MiXCR, giving one entry per CDR3 protein. The sample yields a few hundred thousand distinct CDR3 sequences, 6.5% to 10% seen once. The specimen sequenced was blood, either unsorted or a sorted T cell fraction (not recorded which). The rearrangement uses TRBV7-2 and TRBJ2-7, with TRBD2 as a possible D gene (5 bases). The receptor's source is a male donor with ankylosing spondylitis. As DNA, the CDR3 is TGTGCCAGCAGCTTCGAGGGCGAGCAGTACTTC. Translated, it gives CASSFEGEQYF. The full variable domain, completed using reference TRBV7-2 and TRBJ2-7, is GAGVSQSPSNKVTEKGKDVELRCDPISGHTALYWYRQSLGQGLEFLIYFQGNSAPDKSGLPSDRFSAERTGGSVSTLTIQRTQQEDSAVYLCASSFEGEQYFGPGTRLTVT.